The 30 T cell receptor beta chains reported below all come from one sample, sequenced in a study of blood T cell repertoires in COVID-19. Produced via immunoSEQ multiplex PCR; TCRdb's table is partial and in-frame only. The table lists approximately 300,000 clones, around 88% of them singletons. Sequences were obtained from peripheral blood. The receptors stem from a woman between 45 and 60 years old with acute or convalescent COVID-19.

This chain connects TRBV7-2 to TRBJ2-7; 12 nucleotides match TRBD2. The trim removed 5 bases at V and 6 bases at J, leaving 8 bases unmatched. The CDR3 consists of 15 residues. Germline V gene sequence: CDR1 SGHTA, CDR2 FQGNSA. This chain's CDR3 is CASSLQPTSGSEQYF. The DNA for the CDR3 is TGTGCCAGCAGCCTCCAACCGACTAGCGGGAGCGAGCAGTACTTC.

The rearrangement joins TRBV5-1 to TRBJ2-1; TRBD1 aligns across 8 bases. Germline CDR1 reads SGHRS; CDR2 reads YFSETQ. With V trimmed by 3 bases and J by 8 bases, 13 bases remained unmatched. The CDR3 is 16 amino acids. The CDR3: CASSWRDGPQGDEQFF. CDR3 bases: TGCGCCAGCAGCTGGAGGGACGGCCCACAGGGGGATGAGCAGTTCTTC.

The chain uses TRBV30 and TRBJ2-2; D gene ambiguous. This CDR3 is built from 11 residues. Deletions cut 2 bases from V and 7 bases from J, with 5 bases between. Germline V CDR1 and CDR2: GTSNPN, SVGIG (reference sequence). This CDR3 is CAWSSGGELFF. As DNA, the CDR3 is TGTGCCTGGAGTTCGGGCGGGGAGCTGTTTTTT.

The chain carries TRBV14 and TRBJ2-1; 7 bases are a match to TRBD2. The germline V gene encodes CDR1 SGHDN and CDR2 FVKESK. The CDR3 has 16 residues. The trim removed 6 bases at V and 4 bases at J, leaving 12 bases unmatched. The CDR3, as DNA: TGTGCCAGCAGTCGTAGAACTAGCGCGAATTACAATGAGCAGTTCTTC. Protein sequence: CASSRRTSANYNEQFF.

V gene TRBV7-2 combines with J gene TRBJ2-5; TRBD2 might be the D (5 bases). The germline V gene has CDR1 SGHTA and CDR2 FQGNSA. The V end was cut by 1 base, the J end by 1 base, with 16 bases between. This CDR3 has 17 amino acids. The DNA of the CDR3 is TGTGCCAGCAGCTTAGTCCGGGGTGTCGGCGGCCAAGAGACCCAGTACTTC. Amino acids: CASSLVRGVGGQETQYF.

J is TRBJ2-2 and V is TRBV5-5, with TRBD2 matching over 9 bases. V shed 0 bases and J 2 bases; nucleotides not matched to a gene: 2. The CDR3 length is 16 residues. The germline V gene encodes CDR1 SGHKS and CDR2 YYEKEE (reference sequence). CDR3: CASSLGLAANTGELFF. CDR3 nucleotides: TGTGCCAGCAGCTTGGGACTAGCGGCAAACACCGGGGAGCTGTTTTTT. The whole variable domain, filled in from reference TRBV5-5 and TRBJ2-2, reads DAGVTQSPTHLIKTRGQQVTLRCSPISGHKSVSWYQQVLGQGPQFIFQYYEKEERGRGNFPDRFSARQFPNYSSELNVNALLLGDSALYLCASSLGLAANTGELFFGEGSRLTVL.

Concerning this clone: This CDR3 is also generated by other DNA sequences in the sample. The chain employs TRBV5-1 and TRBJ2-5; 7 bases are a match to TRBD1. This CDR3 comprises 14 residues. J gave up 1 base and V 3 bases, and 3 bases lay outside the gene matches. CDR1 and CDR2 (germline): SGHRS, YFSETQ. CDR3 sequence (DNA): TGCGCCAGCAGCTCTGGGACAGCCCAAGAGACCCAGTACTTC. This encodes CASSSGTAQETQYF.

The J gene is TRBJ2-5, the V gene TRBV19; 10 nucleotides align to TRBD1. V gave up 3 bases and J gave up 5 bases; unmatched junction bases: 21. The germline V gene encodes CDR1 LNHDA and CDR2 SQIVND (reference sequence). The CDR3 has 20 amino acids. The CDR3 coding sequence is TGTGCCAGTAGTATCAGAGGGGCCGGGACAGGGGTTGGCGGCAGGGAGACCCAGTACTTC. It specifies CASSIRGAGTGVGGRETQYF.

The CDR3 here is CSVVSDLGSYEQYF. CDR3 coding DNA: TGCAGCGTTGTTTCAGATCTAGGCTCCTACGAGCAGTACTTC. The chain carries TRBV29-1 and TRBJ2-7, with D unclear. Germline CDR1 is SQVTM and CDR2 is ANQGSEA. The V gene lost 4 bases and the J gene lost 0 bases, with 13 bases spanning the gap. The CDR3 extends over 14 amino acids.

The chain couples TRBV15 to TRBJ2-6; D unresolved. There are 14 residues in the CDR3. Germline CDR1 and CDR2: LNHNV and YYDKDF (reference sequence). Trimming took off 8 bases at V and 0 bases at J, with 8 bases between the two ends. The CDR3 sequence: CATYSRSGANVLTF. The DNA of the CDR3 is TGTGCCACCTATAGTCGCTCTGGGGCCAACGTCCTGACTTTC.

The CDR3 coding sequence is TGTGCCACCAGTAGGCGGACAGGATATTCCCAAGAGACCCAGTACTTC. Amino acid sequence: CATSRRTGYSQETQYF. V and J are TRBV24-1 and TRBJ2-5, with 7 bases lining up with TRBD1. This CDR3 is built from 16 residues. The germline V gene has CDR1 KGHDR and CDR2 SFDVKD. The J segment lost 1 base and the V segment lost 6 bases, leaving 10 bases of the junction unmatched.

This clone has just a few counts. The chain links TRBV29-1 to TRBJ2-5; TRBD1 matches 7 bases. The germline V gene encodes CDR1 SQVTM and CDR2 ANQGSEA. This CDR3 is 15 amino acids long. V trimming: 4 bases; J trimming: 1 base; junction bases outside the gene matches: 9. CDR3 in amino acids: CSVAGGGRSQETQYF. DNA for the CDR3: TGCAGCGTTGCAGGGGGTGGCAGGAGCCAAGAGACCCAGTACTTC. Full variable domain (outside the CDR3, taken from reference TRBV29-1 and TRBJ2-5): SAVISQKPSRDICQRGTSLTIQCQVDSQVTMMFWYRQQPGQSLTLIATANQGSEATYESGFVIDKFPISRPNLTFSTLTVSNMSPEDSSIYLCSVAGGGRSQETQYFGPGTRLLVL.

This sequence joins TRBV11-1 and TRBJ1-6; TRBD1 aligns across 8 bases. This CDR3 has 13 residues. The germline V gene encodes CDR1 SGHAT and CDR2 FQDESV (reference sequence). The ends lost 7 bases at V and 7 bases at J; junction bases unmatched: 3. CDR3: CASMDRENSPLHF. DNA of the CDR3: TGTGCCAGCATGGACAGGGAGAATTCACCCCTCCACTTT. Supplemented by reference TRBV11-1 and TRBJ1-6, the full variable domain reads EAEVAQSPRYKITEKSQAVAFWCDPISGHATLYWYRQILGQGPELLVQFQDESVVDDSQLPKDRFSAERLKGVDSTLKIQPAELGDSAMYLCASMDRENSPLHFGNGTRLTVT.

CDR3 residues: CASSPMVGSTGGYTF. Here the CDR3 DNA reads TGTGCCAGCAGCCCCATGGTAGGGTCAACGGGAGGCTACACCTTC. The chain employs TRBV7-9 and TRBJ1-2, with D hard to call. This CDR3 has 15 residues. Germline assignment: CDR1 SEHNR and CDR2 FQNEAQ (reference sequence). Trimming removed 5 bases from V and 8 bases from J, with 21 bases in between. Full variable domain (outside the CDR3, taken from reference TRBV7-9 and TRBJ1-2): DTGVSQNPRHKITKRGQNVTFRCDPISEHNRLYWYRQTLGQGPEFLTYFQNEAQLEKSRLLSDRFSAERPKGSFSTLEIQRTEQGDSAMYLCASSPMVGSTGGYTFGSGTRLTVV.

Remarks on this clone: The identical CDR3 is also encoded by other nucleotide sequences in the sample. This sequence joins TRBV5-1 and TRBJ2-3; 7 nucleotides match TRBD2. Germline V lookup: CDR1 SGHRS, CDR2 YFSETQ. The CDR3 is made up of 15 amino acids. J was trimmed by 3 bases and V by 0 bases; bases with no gene match: 4. CDR3 region: CASSLGAGVTDTQYF. CDR3 DNA: TGCGCCAGCAGCTTGGGTGCGGGAGTTACAGATACGCAGTATTTT.

The genes are TRBV27 and TRBJ2-1; 8 nucleotides agree with TRBD2. V lost 5 bases to trimming and J lost 0 bases; unmatched junction nucleotides: 15. Per the germline V gene, CDR1 is MNHEY and CDR2 is SMNVEV (reference sequence). This CDR3 spans 19 amino acids. The CDR3 nucleotides read TGTGCCAGCAGTCCCCCCTTAAAGCCGAGCGGGAGCTCCTACAATGAGCAGTTCTTC. Translation: CASSPPLKPSGSSYNEQFF.

A single count supports this clone. The chain uses TRBV7-9 and TRBJ2-1; 7 bases are shared with TRBD1. V shed 5 bases, J shed 5 bases, and the junction held 9 bases outside the gene matches. The germline gives CDR1 SEHNR, CDR2 FQNEAQ (reference sequence). CDR3 length: 15 residues. This chain's CDR3 is CASSPKGARNNEQFF. The CDR3, as DNA: TGTGCCAGCAGCCCAAAGGGGGCGCGGAACAATGAGCAGTTCTTC. Looking up the rest from reference TRBV7-9 and TRBJ2-1 gives the full variable domain: DTGVSQNPRHKITKRGQNVTFRCDPISEHNRLYWYRQTLGQGPEFLTYFQNEAQLEKSRLLSDRFSAERPKGSFSTLEIQRTEQGDSAMYLCASSPKGARNNEQFFGPGTRLTVL.

V usage is TRBV5-4 and J usage is TRBJ2-3; TRBD2 is a possible D gene (6 bases). Germline-derived CDR1 and CDR2 are SGHNT and YYREEE (reference sequence). With 6 bases removed from V and 2 bases from J, the gap between germline ends came to 19 bases. The CDR3 runs 16 residues. The CDR3 DNA is TGTGCCAGCAACTCCTTTGGAGGGCTTTACACAGATACGCAGTATTTT. Protein: CASNSFGGLYTDTQYF. Combining the CDR3 with reference TRBV5-4 and TRBJ2-3 gives the whole variable domain ETGVTQSPTHLIKTRGQQVTLRCSSQSGHNTVSWYQQALGQGPQFIFQYYREEENGRGNFPPRFSGLQFPNYSSELNVNALELDDSALYLCASNSFGGLYTDTQYFGPGTRLTVL.

V and J are TRBV2 and TRBJ2-2; a weak D match, TRBD1 (5 bases). Per germline, CDR1 SNHLY and CDR2 FYNNEI. V lost 7 bases and J lost 3, with 15 bases in between. The CDR3 is 15 amino acids. CDR3 sequence (DNA): TGTGCCAGCAACGAGGCGGCAGGGCACACCGGGGAGCTGTTTTTT. Its translation is CASNEAAGHTGELFF.

This clone has just a few counts. The rearrangement uses TRBV6-6 and TRBJ1-3; 7 nucleotides align to TRBD1. The CDR3 is made up of 12 amino acids. Germline assignment: CDR1 MNHNY and CDR2 SVGAGI (reference sequence). V shed 5 bases, J shed 8 bases, and the junction held 3 bases outside the gene matches. In DNA form, the CDR3 reads TGTGCCAGCAGTGGGCAGGGGGACACCATATATTTT. As protein: CASSGQGDTIYF.

The V gene is TRBV30, the J gene TRBJ1-1; 7 bases fit TRBD1. Germline-derived CDR1 and CDR2 are GTSNPN and SVGIG (reference sequence). This CDR3 contains 11 residues. After removal of 7 bases from V and 4 bases from J, the junction contained 3 bases not matched to a gene. CDR3: CAYNRGTEAFF. The CDR3 DNA follows: TGTGCCTACAACAGGGGCACTGAAGCTTTCTTT.

The chain combines TRBV10-3 with TRBJ1-2, with 11 bases matching TRBD1. V gave up 4 bases and J gave up 3 bases; unmatched junction bases: 1. The germline V gene encodes CDR1 ENHRY and CDR2 SYGVKD. The CDR3 is 14 amino acids. CDR3 sequence reads: CAISGTGGDYGYTF. DNA of the CDR3: TGTGCCATCAGTGGGACAGGGGGCGACTATGGCTACACCTTC.

The chain links TRBV7-2 to TRBJ2-2; 13 positions match TRBD2. Germline assignment: CDR1 SGHTA and CDR2 FQGNSA. The V gene end was trimmed by 3 bases and the J gene end by 7 bases; junction bases not matched to a gene: 8. CDR3 length equals 17 residues. In DNA form, the CDR3 reads TGTGCCAGCAGCTTCCCACTAGCGGGGGGGCCTAACGGGGAGCTGTTTTTT. This sequence encodes CASSFPLAGGPNGELFF.

V usage is TRBV13 and J usage is TRBJ1-2; D gene uncertain. CDR3 length equals 13 residues. V was cut by 5 bases and J by 7 bases, with 14 bases left in between. Looked up from germline, CDR1 is PRHDT and CDR2 is FYEKMQ (reference sequence). The chain's CDR3 is CASSPTREAGYTF. The CDR3 DNA reads as TGTGCCAGCAGCCCAACTAGAGAGGCTGGCTACACCTTC.

This clone appeared a single time. The rearrangement joins TRBV3-1 (or the pseudogene TRBV3-2) to TRBJ2-2, with TRBD2 matching over 11 bases. The length of the CDR3 is 18 residues. Trimming at V came to 2 bases and at J to 5 bases, leaving 10 bases not matched to a gene. Germline CDR1 is LGHDT and CDR2 is YNNKEL (reference sequence). The CDR3 DNA is TGTGCCAGCAGCCAAAAGAGATTAGCGGGGGGGCTAACCGGGGAGCTGTTTTTT. Encoded protein: CASSQKRLAGGLTGELFF.

This clone has only one observation. The V gene is TRBV7-2, the J gene TRBJ2-2; TRBD2 matches 9 bases. Germline CDR1 SGHTA, CDR2 FQGNSA. V was clipped by 5 bases and J by 1 base; unmatched bases: 2. CDR3 length: 15 amino acids. The CDR3 loop reads CASSKTSGNTGELFF. In nucleotides, the CDR3 is TGTGCCAGCAGCAAGACTAGCGGGAACACCGGGGAGCTGTTTTTT.

V is TRBV2 and J is TRBJ1-2; possibly TRBD1 for D (5 bases). With 8 bases removed from V and 8 bases from J, the gap between germline ends came to 18 bases. CDR1 and CDR2 from the germline V gene are SNHLY and FYNNEI. The CDR3 sequence is 13 residues long. Here the CDR3 reads CASRRGTSEGYTF. DNA for the CDR3: TGTGCCAGCCGACGGGGGACCTCAGAGGGCTACACCTTC.

V is TRBV18 and J is TRBJ1-4; maybe TRBD1 (5 bases). This CDR3 has 16 amino acids. Trimming left V 3 bases short and J 5 bases short, with 16 bases between. Germline CDR1 reads KGHSH; CDR2 reads LQKENI. CDR3 bases: TGTGCCAGCTCACCGATAGAGGCAGGGAGGAATGAAAAACTGTTTTTT. Translating gives CASSPIEAGRNEKLFF. The full variable domain, in which reference TRBV18 and TRBJ1-4 provide the parts outside the CDR3, is NAGVMQNPRHLVRRRGQEARLRCSPMKGHSHVYWYRQLPEEGLKFMVYLQKENIIDESGMPKERFSAEFPKEGPSILRIQQVVRGDSAAYFCASSPIEAGRNEKLFFGSGTQLSVL.

The chain combines TRBV2 with TRBJ2-5; no clear D gene. The CDR3 is made up of 14 amino acids. Trimming cost V 6 bases and J 0 bases, with 11 bases left between them. Germline V CDR1 and CDR2: SNHLY, FYNNEI. The CDR3 sequence is CASSASGYQETQYF. CDR3 bases: TGTGCCAGCAGCGCCTCCGGGTACCAAGAGACCCAGTACTTC.

The V and J genes are TRBV19 and TRBJ1-2; D remains ambiguous. V lost 7 bases and J lost 7, with 22 bases in between. The CDR3 runs 15 residues. Per the germline V gene, CDR1 is LNHDA and CDR2 is SQIVND (reference sequence). The CDR3 protein is CASTSLGEDVAGYTF. The CDR3 nucleotides read TGTGCCAGTACCTCCCTCGGGGAGGACGTGGCTGGCTACACCTTC.